The 29 T cell receptor beta chains listed next were all sequenced from one sample in a study of shared clonotypes between healthy human individuals (TCRdb year 2020). Library prep was done by the immunoSEQ multiplex PCR assay. TCRdb holds this immuneACCESS table with in-frame rearrangements only. Some clones are missing; in checked studies, unresolved V genes explain under half, and the rest has no known cause. The sample records some 1,400,000 clones, around 95% of which are singletons. The ten largest clonotypes hold over 1% of the sample. The sample taken for sequencing was naive CD4+ T cells sorted from blood. The sample's cell subset or site label, decoded: CD45RA+ positively selected. Receptor source: a man aged 25-45 years in good health.

The V gene is TRBV6-6, the J gene TRBJ2-1; 12 nucleotides line up with TRBD2. This CDR3 is built from 16 residues. Trimming cost V 1 base and J 9 bases; bases outside gene matches: 7. Germline values: CDR1 MNHNY, CDR2 SVGAGI (reference sequence). Here the CDR3 reads CASSYLTSGSIGEQFF. Written as DNA, the CDR3 is TGTGCCAGCAGTTACTTGACTAGCGGGAGTATCGGTGAGCAGTTCTTC.

This rearrangement joins TRBV29-1 to TRBJ2-7; D is unresolved. The germline V gene encodes CDR1 SQVTM and CDR2 ANQGSEA. Trimming took 5 bases from V and 1 from J, leaving 9 bases between them. The CDR3 loop spans 12 amino acids. This CDR3 is CSVNDGSYEQYF. In DNA, the CDR3 is TGCAGCGTTAATGACGGTTCCTACGAGCAGTACTTC.

The table lists this clone with a count of one. The genes are TRBV28 and TRBJ2-3; the D is unclear. Germline V gene data show CDR1 as MDHEN and CDR2 as SYDVKM. CDR3 length: 12 residues. The V and J ends lost 2 bases and 7 bases respectively, with 7 bases between them. CDR3 bases: TGTGCCAGCAGTTTAAGGAAGAATACGCAGTATTTT. Translation: CASSLRKNTQYF.

CDR3 nucleotide sequence: TGTGCCAGCAGCTTAGAGTTGAGGGCTTTGGAGACCCAGTACTTC. Its protein product is CASSLELRALETQYF. The gene calls are TRBV7-9 and TRBJ2-5, with D possibly being TRBD2 (5 bases). From germline, CDR1 is SEHNR and CDR2 FQNEAQ (reference sequence). V lost 1 base and J lost 5, with 14 bases in between. The CDR3 loop spans 15 amino acids.

This rearrangement joins TRBV4-3 to TRBJ1-5, with D unresolved. With 1 base removed from V and 7 bases from J, the gap between germline ends came to 8 bases. Germline V gene data show CDR1 as LGHNA and CDR2 as YSLEER. The CDR3 covers 13 residues. The CDR3 coding sequence is TGCGCCAGCAGCCAAGGTGAGGGACAGCCCCAGCATTTT. Its protein product is CASSQGEGQPQHF.

The chain recombines TRBV25-1 with TRBJ1-1; no reliable D call. In germline, CDR1 is MGHDK, CDR2 SYGVNS. V was trimmed by 1 base and J by 6 bases, leaving 21 bases between them. The CDR3 extends over 17 amino acids. In nucleotides, the CDR3 is TGTGCCAGCAGTGAATTGAGAGGGCGCGGAGTCTTTGCTGAAGCTTTCTTT. It is translated as CASSELRGRGVFAEAFF. The whole variable domain, filled in from reference TRBV25-1 and TRBJ1-1, reads EADIYQTPRYLVIGTGKKITLECSQTMGHDKMYWYQQDPGMELHLIHYSYGVNSTEKGDLSSESTVSRIRTEHFPLTLESARPSHTSQYLCASSELRGRGVFAEAFFGQGTRLTVV.

The chain combines TRBV2 with TRBJ2-3, with 8 bases fitting TRBD2. This CDR3 has 14 amino acids. CDR1 is SNHLY, CDR2 FYNNEI, per germline. With 6 bases clipped from V and 0 bases from J, the junction kept 2 bases outside the gene matches. CDR3 coding DNA: TGTGCCAGCAGACTAGCGGTGAGCACAGATACGCAGTATTTT. This encodes CASRLAVSTDTQYF. The whole variable domain, filled in from reference TRBV2 and TRBJ2-3, reads EPEVTQTPSHQVTQMGQEVILRCVPISNHLYFYWYRQILGQKVEFLVSFYNNEISEKSEIFDDQFSVERPDGSNFTLKIRSTKLEDSAMYFCASRLAVSTDTQYFGPGTRLTVL.

The chain carries TRBV19 and TRBJ1-2; no reliable D call. The V end was cut by 0 bases, the J end by 4 bases, with 12 bases between. Per germline, CDR1 LNHDA and CDR2 SQIVND (reference sequence). The CDR3 is 15 residues long. CDR3: CASSIDDSTAYGYTF. The CDR3 DNA reads as TGTGCCAGTAGTATAGATGATTCGACGGCCTATGGCTACACCTTC.

The chain couples TRBV6-6 to TRBJ1-5; 7 bases match TRBD1. Per the germline V gene, CDR1 is MNHNY and CDR2 is SVGAGI (reference sequence). The CDR3 loop spans 15 amino acids. Trimming cost V 5 bases and J 2 bases; bases outside gene matches: 6. Here the CDR3 reads CASSGRDRGNQPQHF. The CDR3 DNA is TGTGCCAGCAGTGGCCGCGACAGGGGCAATCAGCCCCAGCATTTT.

This chain links TRBV28 with TRBJ2-1; the match to TRBD2 covers 9 bases. In germline, CDR1 is MDHEN, CDR2 SYDVKM. After removal of 7 bases from V and 4 bases from J, the junction contained 8 bases not matched to a gene. The CDR3 loop spans 15 amino acids. DNA for the CDR3: TGTGCCAGCACCCCTAAGCGGGGGGCTTACAATGAGCAGTTCTTC. This codes for CASTPKRGAYNEQFF. Together with reference TRBV28 and TRBJ2-1, the CDR3 gives the full variable domain: DVKVTQSSRYLVKRTGEKVFLECVQDMDHENMFWYRQDPGLGLRLIYFSYDVKMKEKGDIPEGYSVSREKKERFSLILESASTNQTSMYLCASTPKRGAYNEQFFGPGTRLTVL.

The rearrangement joins TRBV18 to TRBJ2-2, with 9 positions matching TRBD1. The germline CDR1 and CDR2 sequences are KGHSH and LQKENI. With 3 bases clipped from V and 5 bases from J, the junction kept 4 bases outside the gene matches. The CDR3 length is 15 residues. In DNA form, the CDR3 reads TGTGCCAGCTCACCCCCGACAGGGGGTACCGGGGAGCTGTTTTTT. It translates to CASSPPTGGTGELFF.

The rearrangement links TRBV7-9 to TRBJ1-2; D ambiguous. The CDR3 totals 13 residues. Trimming shortened V by 0 bases and J by 4 bases, and 6 bases separated the two germline ends. The V gene's germline CDR1 is SEHNR and CDR2 FQNEAQ (reference sequence). CDR3 loop: CASSLALSYGYTF. In DNA form, the CDR3 reads TGTGCCAGCAGCTTAGCCCTTTCCTATGGCTACACCTTC. Full variable domain (outside the CDR3, taken from reference TRBV7-9 and TRBJ1-2): DTGVSQNPRHKITKRGQNVTFRCDPISEHNRLYWYRQTLGQGPEFLTYFQNEAQLEKSRLLSDRFSAERPKGSFSTLEIQRTEQGDSAMYLCASSLALSYGYTFGSGTRLTVV.

The gene calls are TRBV7-9 and TRBJ2-3; TRBD2 matches at 7 bases. V shed 5 bases, J shed 0 bases, and the junction held 5 bases outside the gene matches. This CDR3 comprises 15 residues. Germline V gene lookup returns CDR1 SEHNR and CDR2 FQNEAQ (reference sequence). This chain's CDR3 is CASSGPSGSTDTQYF. For the CDR3, the DNA is TGTGCCAGCAGCGGTCCTAGCGGTAGCACAGATACGCAGTATTTT.

V usage is TRBV18 and J usage is TRBJ1-2; D may be TRBD1 (5 bases). From germline, CDR1 is KGHSH and CDR2 LQKENI. The germline V and J ends were trimmed by 2 bases and 2 bases, with 9 bases remaining between them. The CDR3 has 14 amino acids. The CDR3, as DNA: TGTGCCAGCTCACCATCAGGGTCGAACTATGGCTACACCTTC. This codes for CASSPSGSNYGYTF.

This chain uses TRBV7-2 with TRBJ1-4, with 8 nucleotides matching TRBD1. Germline V gives CDR1 SGHTA, CDR2 FQGNSA. Germline trimming cut 2 bases from V and 5 bases from J; bases unmatched to any gene: 1. The length of the CDR3 is 14 residues. CDR3 nucleotide sequence: TGTGCCAGCAGCTTAAACAGGGGGAATGAAAAACTGTTTTTT. Translated: CASSLNRGNEKLFF.

The V and J genes are TRBV9 and TRBJ2-2, with 8 positions matching TRBD2. The ends lost 1 base at V and 7 bases at J; junction bases unmatched: 6. The CDR3 has 15 amino acids. The germline gives CDR1 SGDLS, CDR2 YYNGEE. CDR3 region: CASSVRAGGGGELFF. The CDR3 DNA reads TGTGCCAGCAGCGTACGGGCGGGAGGAGGCGGGGAGCTGTTTTTT. Full variable domain (remainder filled in from reference TRBV9 and TRBJ2-2): DSGVTQTPKHLITATGQRVTLRCSPRSGDLSVYWYQQSLDQGLQFLIQYYNGEERAKGNILERFSAQQFPDLHSELNLSSLELGDSALYFCASSVRAGGGGELFFGEGSRLTVL.

The chain links TRBV30 to TRBJ2-1; perhaps TRBD2 as D (6 bases). V was clipped by 8 bases and J by 10 bases, with 15 bases between them. CDR3 size: 11 residues. CDR1 and CDR2 from the germline V gene are GTSNPN and SVGIG (reference sequence). Written as DNA, the CDR3 is TGTGCCAAGAAGGAGGGGAGCGAGCAGTTCTTC. Amino acid sequence: CAKKEGSEQFF.

The chain has TRBV29-1 and TRBJ2-1, with D uncertain. This CDR3 is built from 10 residues. Trimming left V 4 bases short and J 9 bases short, with 7 bases between. Per germline, CDR1 SQVTM and CDR2 ANQGSEA. CDR3 DNA sequence: TGCAGCGTTGGCAGTGGTGAGCAGTTCTTC. It codes for CSVGSGEQFF.

The chain couples TRBV13 to TRBJ2-7, with D perhaps TRBD1 (7 bases). The CDR3 has 14 amino acids. V lost 5 bases and J lost 3, with 14 bases in between. Germline assignment: CDR1 PRHDT and CDR2 FYEKMQ (reference sequence). The CDR3 protein is CASSPRQGGYEQYF. CDR3 DNA: TGTGCCAGCAGCCCTAGACAGGGAGGCTACGAGCAGTACTTC.

The chain carries TRBV14 and TRBJ2-7; D possibly corresponds to TRBD1 (5 bases). This CDR3 has 13 residues. Looked up from germline, CDR1 is SGHDN and CDR2 is FVKESK. V was trimmed by 5 bases and J by 3 bases, leaving 11 bases between them. The CDR3 DNA reads as TGTGCCAGCAGCGAAGGACACTACTACGAGCAGTACTTC. This translates into CASSEGHYYEQYF.

This rearrangement joins TRBV7-8 to TRBJ2-1; 7 nucleotides agree with TRBD1. Per the germline V gene, CDR1 is SGHVS and CDR2 is FQNEAQ. Losses at the gene ends were 1 base for V and 8 bases for J; bases not matched to a gene: 8. The CDR3 runs 15 residues. The chain's CDR3 is CASSLVAGGSYEQFF. The CDR3 DNA follows: TGTGCCAGCAGCTTAGTGGCAGGGGGAAGCTATGAGCAGTTCTTC.

V is TRBV29-1 and J is TRBJ2-3; no clear D gene. The CDR3 loop spans 11 amino acids. The V gene lost 7 bases and the J gene lost 2 bases, with 7 bases spanning the gap. Germline V gene sequence: CDR1 SQVTM, CDR2 ANQGSEA. The CDR3 DNA reads as TGCAGCGCCCGAATCACAGATACGCAGTATTTT. Protein: CSARITDTQYF.

A word on this clone: Mismatch with germline at one junction end may stem from a read error. The chain uses TRBV11-2 and TRBJ2-1; TRBD2 aligns across 8 bases. CDR1 and CDR2 (germline): SGHAT, FQNNGV. There are 14 residues in the CDR3. CDR3 DNA sequence: TGTGCCAGCAGCTTAAGGACTAGCTACGATGAGCAGTTCTTC. It translates to CASSLRTSYDEQFF. Together with reference TRBV11-2 and TRBJ2-1, the CDR3 gives the full variable domain: EAGVAQSPRYKIIEKRQSVAFWCNPISGHATLYWYQQILGQGPKLLIQFQNNGVVDDSQLPKDRFSAERLKGVDSTLKIQPAKLEDSAVYLCASSLRTSYDEQFFGPGTRLTVL.

The V call is TRBV7-8, the J call TRBJ2-7; 7 bases fit TRBD1. The CDR3 has 18 amino acids. The V segment lost 5 bases and the J segment 0 bases; nucleotides outside the gene matches: 16. Germline lookup yields CDR1 SGHVS and CDR2 FQNEAQ. CDR3 in amino acids: CASSPRKRNRGLSYEQYF. CDR3 nucleotide sequence: TGTGCCAGCAGCCCAAGAAAAAGGAATAGGGGGCTCTCCTACGAGCAGTACTTC.

This chain uses TRBV5-1 with TRBJ1-3; no definite D call. Trimming left V 2 bases short and J 0 bases short, with 9 bases between. The germline CDR1 and CDR2 sequences are SGHRS and YFSETQ. The CDR3 totals 15 residues. The CDR3, as DNA: TGCGCCAGCAGCTTAAGTCACGCCTCTGGAAACACCATATATTTT. Translation: CASSLSHASGNTIYF.

The chain couples TRBV4-1 to TRBJ2-5, with 9 bases that match TRBD2. With 2 bases clipped from V and 4 bases from J, the junction kept 14 bases outside the gene matches. This CDR3 is built from 18 residues. CDR1 and CDR2 from the germline V gene are MGHRA and YSYEKL. The CDR3 DNA is TGCGCCAGCAGCCAAATTCCTCTAGCGGGGCTGGTTCTAGAGACCCAGTACTTC. This sequence encodes CASSQIPLAGLVLETQYF.

The chain has TRBV6-1 and TRBJ1-5, with D possibly being TRBD1 (5 bases). Looked up from germline, CDR1 is MNHNS and CDR2 is SASEGT. The V gene lost 3 bases and the J gene lost 10 bases, with 13 bases spanning the gap. This CDR3 spans 13 amino acids. The CDR3 spells CASSDAGTAPQHF. The CDR3, as DNA: TGTGCCAGCAGTGATGCCGGGACGGCTCCCCAGCATTTT.

This sequence joins TRBV14 and TRBJ2-1; D uncertain. The V and J ends lost 4 bases and 2 bases respectively, with 12 bases between them. CDR3 length equals 15 residues. From germline, CDR1 is SGHDN and CDR2 FVKESK. In nucleotides, the CDR3 is TGTGCCAGCAGCCCCCTCACTACCCCCTACAATGAGCAGTTCTTC. Protein: CASSPLTTPYNEQFF. The whole variable domain, filled in from reference TRBV14 and TRBJ2-1, reads EAGVTQFPSHSVIEKGQTVTLRCDPISGHDNLYWYRRVMGKEIKFLLHFVKESKQDESGMPNNRFLAERTGGTYSTLKVQPAELEDSGVYFCASSPLTTPYNEQFFGPGTRLTVL.

The chain combines TRBV7-6 with TRBJ2-1; TRBD2 might be the D (5 bases). V was pared by 6 bases and J by 5 bases, with 17 bases between. The CDR3 is 15 residues long. CDR1 is SGHVS and CDR2 is FNYEAQ in the germline V gene. DNA for the CDR3: TGTGCCAGCAGACCCCTCTCGCGGACTCACAATGAGCAGTTCTTC. It translates to CASRPLSRTHNEQFF.